The sequence of this T cell receptor (beta chain) was determined in a study of blood T cell repertoires in COVID-19. Study-wide background: Samples of COVID-19 (acute and convalescent) were obtained from the United States, Italy and Spain.

The Seattle site enrolled patients during active infection and followed them longitudinally. Authors' processing steps: Amplified reference gene primers provided the basis for estimating nucleated cell counts. Profiling relied on immunoSEQ multiplex PCR, and the TCRdb table lists in-frame clones only, not all of them. The D gene and trimming were derived from the DNA, and the V and J assignments and clone size from that table. The sample holds 360,000 or so clones, around 90% seen once. Germline values: CDR1 MNHNY, CDR2 SVGAGI (reference sequence). The CDR3 runs to 14 residues. J gave up 8 bases and V 6 bases, and 6 bases lay outside the gene matches.

The genes are TRBV6-6 and TRBJ1-6, with 8 bases lining up with TRBD1. This TCR came from a woman aged 55-69 years with COVID-19, enrolled during active disease. Material: peripheral blood. CDR3 nucleotides: TGTGCCAGCAGGCTACAGGGGGTAGATTCACCCCTCCACTTT. It encodes CASRLQGVDSPLHF.